A single sample is the source of the 29 T cell receptor beta chains below, sequenced in a study of vaccination and CD4 T cells after COVID-19. Sequencing of DNA taken from cultured CD4+ T cells relied on the Oncomine TCR Beta short-read assay. MiXCR was run by TCRdb on the PCR reads, yielding one entry per CDR3 protein. The profile covers roughly 4,000 distinct CDR3 sequences, with 45% to 55% appearing a single time and roughly two fifths taken by the ten largest. What these receptors recognize is not known. Treatment: roughly 10-day PBMC culture with coronavirus spike peptide pools or control peptides (ViraFEST assay). Material for sequencing was CD4+ T cells from blood, cultured in vitro. The receptors stem from a human donor who had recovered from COVID-19.

This clonotype was seen a handful of times. V is TRBV7-9 and J is TRBJ1-5, with D possibly TRBD1 on 6 matching bases. Trimming took off 5 bases at V and 5 bases at J, with 13 bases between the two ends. In germline, CDR1 is SEHNR, CDR2 FQNEAQ (reference sequence). The CDR3 spans 14 residues. The CDR3 DNA sequence: TGTGCCAGCAGCCTTACAGGGTTATATCAGCCCCAGCATTTT. It is translated as CASSLTGLYQPQHF.

As DNA, the CDR3 is TGCAGTGCCAACGGACTCGACGTCAGGCCAAACAATCAGCCCCAGCATTTT. Protein product: CSANGLDVRPNNQPQHF. The chain employs TRBV20-1 and TRBJ1-5, with D unclear. With 6 bases removed from V and 3 bases from J, the gap between germline ends came to 24 bases. CDR3 length: 17 residues. The germline CDR1 and CDR2 sequences are DFQATT and SNEGSKA (reference sequence).

CDR3 in amino acids: CASRQGTSYNEQFF. In nucleotides, the CDR3 is TGTGCCAGCCGGCAGGGGACCTCCTACAATGAGCAGTTCTTC. V gene TRBV27 combines with J gene TRBJ2-1; tentative D call: TRBD1 (6 bases). The germline gives CDR1 MNHEY, CDR2 SMNVEV (reference sequence). This CDR3 spans 14 amino acids. V gave up 8 bases and J gave up 0 bases, with 11 bases separating them.

The CDR3 protein is CASSQVGQGGLGAFF. The CDR3 DNA reads TGTGCCAGCAGCCAAGTGGGACAGGGAGGCTTGGGAGCTTTCTTT. The chain couples TRBV4-2 to TRBJ1-1; 9 bases are shared with TRBD1. Germline CDR1 LGHNA, CDR2 YNFKEQ. V lost 1 base to trimming and J lost 10 bases; unmatched junction nucleotides: 10. This CDR3 region has 15 residues.

The J gene is TRBJ1-1, the V gene TRBV2; the D gene is possibly TRBD1 (6 bases). Germline CDR1 is SNHLY and CDR2 is FYNNEI. The V end lost 6 bases, the J end lost 4 bases, and 15 bases lay between the germline ends. The CDR3 is made up of 14 amino acids. CDR3 protein: CASRGLQGFTEAFF. The CDR3 nucleotides read TGTGCCAGCAGGGGATTACAGGGTTTCACTGAAGCTTTCTTT.

The chain joins TRBV5-1 to TRBJ2-7; the match to TRBD1 covers 8 bases. The V and J ends lost 0 bases and 7 bases, in that order; junction bases with no gene match: 12. Germline CDR1 is SGHRS and CDR2 is YFSETQ. The CDR3 runs to 16 residues. The CDR3 DNA reads TGCGCCAGCAGCTTGGCATGGGGACAGGTGGTGAGGGAGCAGTACTTC. Protein: CASSLAWGQVVREQYF. The full variable domain, with the rest looked up from reference TRBV5-1 and TRBJ2-7, is KAGVTQTPRYLIKTRGQQVTLSCSPISGHRSVSWYQQTPGQGLQFLFEYFSETQRNKGNFPGRFSGRQFSNSRSEMNVSTLELGDSALYLCASSLAWGQVVREQYFGPGTRLTVT.

The V call is TRBV10-3, the J call TRBJ1-2; no definite D call. The CDR3 is made up of 13 amino acids. Trimming pared 7 bases from V and 3 bases from J, leaving 12 bases between. Germline CDR1 reads ENHRY; CDR2 reads SYGVKD. The CDR3 DNA reads TGTGCCATCACGCTGGACCAAGACTATGGCTACACCTTC. Amino acid sequence: CAITLDQDYGYTF.

This clonotype has a handful of counts. V and J are TRBV10-3 and TRBJ2-3, with D possibly TRBD2 on 5 matching bases. This CDR3 has 16 residues. CDR1 is ENHRY, CDR2 SYGVKD, per germline. V lost 4 bases and J lost 0, with 14 bases in between. The CDR3 sequence is CAISASGGTSTDTQYF. CDR3 DNA sequence: TGTGCCATCAGTGCCAGCGGAGGAACGAGCACAGATACGCAGTATTTT.

V is TRBV11-3 and J is TRBJ2-1, with a possible D match to TRBD2 (6 bases). Germline loops: CDR1 SGHNT, CDR2 YENEEA. CDR3 length: 12 amino acids. Trimming took 5 bases from V and 15 from J, leaving 17 bases between them. The CDR3 loop is CASSQTSSGPFF. In DNA, the CDR3 is TGTGCCAGCAGCCAGACTAGTTCTGGTCCGTTCTTC.

This sequence joins TRBV20-1 and TRBJ2-1; 9 nucleotides align to TRBD2. Germline lookup yields CDR1 DFQATT and CDR2 SNEGSKA (reference sequence). V trimming: 5 bases; J trimming: 0 bases; junction bases outside the gene matches: 8. CDR3 size: 16 residues. The CDR3 protein is CSALRPSGNSYNEQFF. Written as DNA, the CDR3 is TGCAGTGCTCTTCGCCCTAGCGGGAACTCCTACAATGAGCAGTTCTTC.

This clonotype was seen just once. The rearrangement uses TRBV19 and TRBJ1-2; D perhaps matches TRBD1 (6 bases). CDR3 length: 14 residues. Per germline, CDR1 LNHDA and CDR2 SQIVND (reference sequence). V lost 3 bases, J lost 7 bases, and 15 bases lay in between. The CDR3: CASSILQGLRGYTF. CDR3 DNA sequence: TGTGCCAGTAGTATTCTACAGGGCCTCCGTGGCTACACCTTC.

This clonotype showed up just a few times. This CDR3 reads CASSERQLYQPQHF. CDR3 sequence (DNA): TGTGCCAGCAGTGAAAGACAGCTATATCAGCCCCAGCATTTT. The rearrangement links TRBV6-1 to TRBJ1-5, with D possibly TRBD1 on 5 matching bases. Looked up from germline, CDR1 is MNHNS and CDR2 is SASEGT. This CDR3 region has 14 residues. V was clipped by 2 bases and J by 5 bases, with 10 bases between them.

This rearrangement joins TRBV4-3 to TRBJ1-2; 7 bases map to TRBD1. V trimming: 3 bases; J trimming: 7 bases; junction bases outside the gene matches: 11. CDR1 is LGHNA, CDR2 YSLEER, per germline. The CDR3 runs to 15 residues. CDR3 nucleotide sequence: TGCGCCAGCAGCCACCCGGACAGGATTAACGGTGGCTACACCTTC. Protein product: CASSHPDRINGGYTF.

The CDR3, as DNA: TGTGCCAGCAGCTTAGCGCTGAGGGACAGGGGGCAGATGTACTTC. This codes for CASSLALRDRGQMYF. The V gene is TRBV7-9, the J gene TRBJ2-7; TRBD1 agrees at 12 bases. CDR1 is SEHNR, CDR2 FQNEAQ, per germline (reference sequence). This CDR3 comprises 15 residues. V lost 0 bases to trimming and J lost 12 bases; unmatched junction nucleotides: 9.

This clonotype was seen a few times. This chain connects TRBV10-3 to TRBJ1-2, with TRBD1 matching 7 bases. Germline-derived CDR1 and CDR2 are ENHRY and SYGVKD. This CDR3 has 14 residues. J was trimmed by 2 bases and V by 7 bases; bases with no gene match: 7. The CDR3 DNA sequence: TGTGCCATCATGGGGACAGATTCCAACTATGGCTACACCTTC. Residues: CAIMGTDSNYGYTF.

This clonotype came up a few times. The V and J genes are TRBV7-2 and TRBJ2-2; a weak D match, TRBD2 (5 bases). V lost 4 bases and J 1 base, leaving 13 bases between the germline ends. CDR1 and CDR2 from the germline V gene are SGHTA and FQGNSA. There are 16 residues in the CDR3. CDR3 bases: TGTGCCAGCAGCTCCCCTCCGGGGAAGAACACCGGGGAGCTGTTTTTT. Amino acids: CASSSPPGKNTGELFF.

This clonotype is termed large. CDR3 residues: CASRTGSWGTEAFF. The CDR3 DNA follows: TGTGCCAGCAGGACAGGGAGTTGGGGCACTGAAGCTTTCTTT. The chain combines TRBV12-3 or TRBV12-4 with TRBJ1-1, with 7 bases aligning to TRBD1. This CDR3 region has 14 residues. Trimming at V came to 6 bases and at J to 4 bases, leaving 8 bases not matched to a gene.

V gene TRBV20-1 combines with J gene TRBJ2-5, with a possible D match to TRBD1 (6 bases). The CDR3 is 15 amino acids. CDR1 DFQATT and CDR2 SNEGSKA come from the germline V gene (reference sequence). Trimming took off 2 bases at V and 5 bases at J, with 18 bases between the two ends. The CDR3 here is CSARIRDNLPETQYF. In DNA, the CDR3 is TGCAGTGCTAGAATCCGGGACAACCTCCCCGAGACCCAGTACTTC.

By proportion, this clonotype is medium-sized (0.01 to 0.1%). This chain uses TRBV6-4 with TRBJ1-6, with no clear D. Trimming shortened V by 7 bases and J by 9 bases, and 19 bases separated the two germline ends. Germline values: CDR1 MRHNA, CDR2 SNTAGT. CDR3 size: 15 residues. In nucleotides, the CDR3 is TGTGCCAGCACTAGACGGGTGGAGGTAAGTTCACCCCTCCACTTT. Protein: CASTRRVEVSSPLHF.

The sample holds a few counts of this clonotype. The chain has TRBV23-1 and TRBJ2-7; D is unresolved. Being an ORF, TRBV23-1 has a function that is uncertain. The V end lost 8 bases, the J end lost 2 bases, and 19 bases lay between the germline ends. This CDR3 contains 15 residues. CDR3 in amino acids: CASAPRLLLTYEQYF. The CDR3 nucleotides are TGCGCCAGCGCCCCCCGGCTTTTACTGACCTACGAGCAGTACTTC.

This clonotype occurred a few times. The chain carries TRBV12-3 or TRBV12-4 and TRBJ1-6, with D uncertain. This CDR3 is built from 13 residues. Trimming left V 6 bases short and J 8 bases short, with 11 bases between. For the CDR3, the DNA is TGTGCCAGCAGCATTCGGGGTGATTCACCCCTCCACTTT. This codes for CASSIRGDSPLHF.

This chain links TRBV7-8 with TRBJ2-7; D is ambiguous. The CDR3 has 15 residues. Trimming took off 3 bases at V and 5 bases at J, with 17 bases between the two ends. Germline loops: CDR1 SGHVS, CDR2 FQNEAQ. The CDR3 nucleotides read TGTGCCAGCAGCTTGGACCCAGAGGCCTACCACGAGCAGTACTTC. Encoded protein: CASSLDPEAYHEQYF.

This clonotype was seen more than once but under ten times. The chain has TRBV27 and TRBJ2-7; D is undetermined. V dropped 8 bases and J dropped 2 bases, with 13 bases sitting between them. The CDR3 is made up of 13 amino acids. Germline V lookup: CDR1 MNHEY, CDR2 SMNVEV (reference sequence). CDR3 in DNA: TGTGCCAGCCGCCGGACCACGGCCTACGAGCAGTACTTC. It specifies CASRRTTAYEQYF.

CDR3 protein: CASSFRQGEAFF. The CDR3 coding sequence is TGTGCCAGCAGCTTCCGACAGGGTGAAGCTTTCTTT. The genes are TRBV7-9 and TRBJ1-1; the match to TRBD1 covers 7 bases. V was clipped by 3 bases and J by 7 bases; unmatched bases: 2. This CDR3 is 12 amino acids long. The germline gives CDR1 SEHNR, CDR2 FQNEAQ (reference sequence).

In this sample, this clonotype turned up a few times. The CDR3 loop reads CASSESVHTQYF. CDR3 nucleotides: TGTGCCAGCAGTGAATCGGTCCATACGCAGTATTTT. The V gene is TRBV2, the J gene TRBJ2-3, with unresolved D. There are 12 residues in the CDR3. Trimming took off 2 bases at V and 7 bases at J, with 7 bases between the two ends. From germline, CDR1 is SNHLY and CDR2 FYNNEI.

This clonotype was observed a single time. The chain recombines TRBV9 with TRBJ1-2; no firm D call. Trimming took off 0 bases at V and 3 bases at J, with 9 bases between the two ends. Germline V CDR1 and CDR2: SGDLS, YYNGEE. The CDR3 extends over 14 amino acids. The CDR3 reads CASSVGVFDYGYTF. In DNA, the CDR3 is TGTGCCAGCAGCGTAGGGGTATTCGACTATGGCTACACCTTC.

The rearrangement links TRBV4-3 to TRBJ1-5, with D uncertain. CDR3 length: 17 amino acids. Germline V CDR1 and CDR2: LGHNA, YSLEER. The V gene lost 0 bases and the J gene lost 2 bases, with 14 bases spanning the gap. CDR3 in DNA: TGCGCCAGCAGCCAAGATGTTTGGGGAGGTGGCAATCAGCCCCAGCATTTT. It translates to CASSQDVWGGGNQPQHF.

The V call is TRBV18, the J call TRBJ1-1; D is possibly TRBD1 (6 bases). The CDR3 has 14 residues. V lost 5 bases and J 1 base, leaving 11 bases between the germline ends. CDR1 and CDR2 from the germline V gene are KGHSH and LQKENI. The CDR3: CASSALQGNTEAFF. CDR3 DNA sequence: TGTGCCAGCTCAGCGTTACAGGGGAACACTGAAGCTTTCTTT.

The genes are TRBV7-9 and TRBJ2-5, with 9 bases matching TRBD1. J gave up 4 bases and V 5 bases, and 14 bases lay outside the gene matches. CDR1 is SEHNR and CDR2 is FQNEAQ in the germline V gene (reference sequence). The CDR3 loop spans 17 amino acids. The CDR3 DNA follows: TGTGCCAGCAGCCCCCTCCCCTGGACAGGGGCTGGAGAGACCCAGTACTTC. Amino acid sequence: CASSPLPWTGAGETQYF.